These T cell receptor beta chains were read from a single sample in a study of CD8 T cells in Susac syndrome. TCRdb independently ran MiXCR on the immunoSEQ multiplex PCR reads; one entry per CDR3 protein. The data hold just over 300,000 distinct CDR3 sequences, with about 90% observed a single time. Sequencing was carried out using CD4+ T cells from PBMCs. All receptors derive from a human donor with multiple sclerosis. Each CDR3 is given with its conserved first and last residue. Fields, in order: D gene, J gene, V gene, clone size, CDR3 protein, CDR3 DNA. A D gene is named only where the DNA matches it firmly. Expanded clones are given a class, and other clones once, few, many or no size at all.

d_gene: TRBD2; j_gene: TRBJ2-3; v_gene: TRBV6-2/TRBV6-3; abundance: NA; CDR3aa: CASSLYRLAGRITQYF; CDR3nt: TGTGCCAGCAGCCTATACCGACTAGCGGGAAGGATCACGCAGTATTTT
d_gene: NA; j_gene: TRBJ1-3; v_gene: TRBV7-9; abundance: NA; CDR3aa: CASSLRQPSGNTIYF; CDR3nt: TGTGCCAGCAGCTTAAGACAGCCCTCTGGAAACACCATATATTTT
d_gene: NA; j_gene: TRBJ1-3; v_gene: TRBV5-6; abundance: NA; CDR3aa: CASSFYSGTIYF; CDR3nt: TGTGCCAGCAGCTTCTATTCAGGGACCATATATTTT
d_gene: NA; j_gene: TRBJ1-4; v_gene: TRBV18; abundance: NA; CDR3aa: CASSPQGFDEKLFF; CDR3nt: TGTGCCAGCTCCCCCCAGGGATTCGATGAAAAACTGTTTTTT
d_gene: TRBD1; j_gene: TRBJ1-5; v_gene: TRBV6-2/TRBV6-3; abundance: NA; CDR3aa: CASSERQGHQPQHF; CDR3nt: TGTGCCAGCAGTGAGAGACAGGGCCATCAGCCCCAGCATTTT
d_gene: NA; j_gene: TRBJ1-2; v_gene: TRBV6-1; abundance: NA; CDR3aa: CAIDRDIRYGYTF; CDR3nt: TGTGCCATCGACCGGGACATTCGCTATGGCTACACCTTC
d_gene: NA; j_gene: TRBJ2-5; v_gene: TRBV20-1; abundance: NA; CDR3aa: CSARQWGVQETQYF; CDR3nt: TGCAGTGCTAGACAATGGGGGGTCCAAGAGACCCAGTACTTC
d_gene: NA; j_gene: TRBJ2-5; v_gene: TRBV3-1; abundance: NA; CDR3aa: CASVLRGQETQYF; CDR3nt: TGTGCCAGCGTCCTTCGGGGCCAAGAGACCCAGTACTTC
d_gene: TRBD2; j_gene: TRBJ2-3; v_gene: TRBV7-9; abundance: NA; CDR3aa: CASSLIGLAGTDTQYF; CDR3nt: TGTGCCAGCAGCTTAATCGGCCTAGCGGGCACAGATACGCAGTATTTT
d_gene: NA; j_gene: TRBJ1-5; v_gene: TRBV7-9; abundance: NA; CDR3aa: CASSLATVRDGNQPQHF; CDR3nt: TGTGCCAGCAGCTTAGCAACGGTCAGGGACGGGAATCAGCCCCAGCATTTT
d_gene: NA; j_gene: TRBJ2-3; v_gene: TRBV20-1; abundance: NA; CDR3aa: CSARRGDTSTDTQYF; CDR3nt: TGCAGTGCTAGACGAGGCGACACTAGCACAGATACGCAGTATTTT
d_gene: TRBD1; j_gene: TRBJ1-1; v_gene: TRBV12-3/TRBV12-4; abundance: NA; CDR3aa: CASSHVAGTENTEAFF; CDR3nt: TGTGCCAGCAGCCACGTCGCCGGGACAGAGAACACTGAAGCTTTCTTT
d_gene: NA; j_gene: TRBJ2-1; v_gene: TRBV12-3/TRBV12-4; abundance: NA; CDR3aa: CASSFYLVREQFF; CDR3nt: TGTGCCAGCAGTTTCTATCTAGTACGTGAGCAGTTCTTC
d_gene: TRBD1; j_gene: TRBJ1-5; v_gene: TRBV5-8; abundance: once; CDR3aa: CASSLDVNRGWNQPQHF; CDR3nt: TGTGCCAGCAGCTTGGATGTTAACAGGGGGTGGAATCAGCCCCAGCATTTT
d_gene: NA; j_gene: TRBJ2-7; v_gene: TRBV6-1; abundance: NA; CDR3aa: CASTRTGDSYEQYF; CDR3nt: TGTGCCAGCACCCGGACGGGTGACTCCTACGAGCAGTACTTC
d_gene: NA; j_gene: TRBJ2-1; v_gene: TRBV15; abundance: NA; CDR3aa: CATSGRKGHSSYNEQFF; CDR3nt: TGTGCCACCAGCGGACGGAAGGGACATTCCTCCTACAATGAGCAGTTCTTC
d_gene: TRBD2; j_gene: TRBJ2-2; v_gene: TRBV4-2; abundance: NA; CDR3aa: CASSQNPLTSGNTGELFF; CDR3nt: TGTGCCAGCAGCCAGAATCCTTTGACTAGCGGGAACACCGGGGAGCTGTTTTTT
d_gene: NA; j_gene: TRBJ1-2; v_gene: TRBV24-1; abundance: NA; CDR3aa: CATSDATGTAGYTF; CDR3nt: TGTGCCACCAGTGATGCCACAGGGACCGCTGGCTACACCTTC
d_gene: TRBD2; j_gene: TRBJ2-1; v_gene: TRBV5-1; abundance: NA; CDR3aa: CASSLASGANGNEQFF; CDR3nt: TGCGCCAGCAGCTTGGCTAGCGGGGCCAACGGGAATGAGCAGTTCTTC
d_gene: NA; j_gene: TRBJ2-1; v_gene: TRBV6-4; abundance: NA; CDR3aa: CASSEAQGSYNEQFF; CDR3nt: TGTGCCAGCAGTGAGGCCCAGGGCTCCTACAATGAGCAGTTCTTC
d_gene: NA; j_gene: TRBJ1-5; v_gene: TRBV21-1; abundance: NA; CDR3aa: CASSPPHDQPQHF; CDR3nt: TGTGCCAGCAGCCCCCCACACGATCAGCCCCAGCATTTT
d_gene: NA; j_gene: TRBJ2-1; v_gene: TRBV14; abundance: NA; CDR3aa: CASSQFREYANEQFF; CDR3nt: TGTGCCAGCAGCCAATTCCGGGAATATGCGAATGAGCAGTTCTTC
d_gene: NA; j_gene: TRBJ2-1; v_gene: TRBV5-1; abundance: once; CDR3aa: CASSLPTRSYNEQFF; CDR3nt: TGCGCCAGCAGTCTTCCGACTAGATCCTACAATGAGCAGTTCTTC
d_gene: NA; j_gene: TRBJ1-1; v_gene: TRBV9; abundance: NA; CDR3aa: CASSPGLTEAFF; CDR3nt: TGTGCCAGCAGCCCAGGGTTGACTGAAGCTTTCTTT
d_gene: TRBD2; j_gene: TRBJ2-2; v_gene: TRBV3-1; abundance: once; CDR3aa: CASSQPLGGGTTANTGELFF; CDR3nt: TGTGCCAGCAGCCAACCCTTGGGCGGGGGGACAACAGCGAACACCGGGGAGCTGTTTTTT
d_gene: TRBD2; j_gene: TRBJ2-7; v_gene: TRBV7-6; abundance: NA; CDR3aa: CASSFWTSGRGGEQYF; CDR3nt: TGTGCCAGCAGCTTTTGGACTAGCGGGAGAGGTGGCGAGCAGTACTTC
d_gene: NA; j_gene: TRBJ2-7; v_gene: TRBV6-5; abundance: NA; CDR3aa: CASRGGLVASEQYF; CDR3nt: TGTGCCAGCAGGGGGGGGCTAGTGGCATCCGAGCAGTACTTC
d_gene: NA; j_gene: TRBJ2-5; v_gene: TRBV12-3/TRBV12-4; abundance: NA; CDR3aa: CASSNLAVHQETQYF; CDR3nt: TGTGCCAGCAGCAACTTAGCGGTGCATCAAGAGACCCAGTACTTC
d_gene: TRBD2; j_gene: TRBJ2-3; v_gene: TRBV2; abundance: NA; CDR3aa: CASTGGTDTQYF; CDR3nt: TGTGCCAGCACGGGGGGGACAGATACGCAGTATTTT
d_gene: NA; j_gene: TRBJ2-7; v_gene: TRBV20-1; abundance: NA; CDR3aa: CSATTDNSYEQYF; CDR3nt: TGCAGTGCTACGACAGATAACTCCTACGAGCAGTACTTC
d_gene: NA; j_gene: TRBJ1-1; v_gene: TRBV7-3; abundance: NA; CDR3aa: CASSLNGGMMNTEAFF; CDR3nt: TGTGCCAGCAGCTTAAATGGCGGGATGATGAACACTGAAGCTTTCTTT
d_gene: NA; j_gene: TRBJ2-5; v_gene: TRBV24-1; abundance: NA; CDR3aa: CATSDTPQGGQYF; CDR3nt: TGTGCCACCAGTGATACCCCTCAAGGCGGCCAGTACTTC
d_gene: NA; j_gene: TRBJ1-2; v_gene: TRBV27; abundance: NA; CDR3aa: CASSLRPGTNYGYTF; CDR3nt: TGTGCCAGCAGTTTACGGCCAGGGACGAACTATGGCTACACCTTC
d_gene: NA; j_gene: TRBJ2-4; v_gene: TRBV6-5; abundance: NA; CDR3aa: CASSYGGGKNIQYF; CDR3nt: TGTGCCAGCAGTTACGGAGGGGGCAAAAACATTCAGTACTTC
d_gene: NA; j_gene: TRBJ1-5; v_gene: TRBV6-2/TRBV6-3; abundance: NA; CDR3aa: CASSYSTLGQPQHF; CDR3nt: TGTGCCAGCAGTTACTCGACTCTCGGTCAGCCCCAGCATTTT
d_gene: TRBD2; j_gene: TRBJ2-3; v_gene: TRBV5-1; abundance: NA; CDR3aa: CASTFRLAVRGSTDTQYF; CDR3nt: TGCGCCAGCACCTTCCGACTAGCGGTACGAGGAAGCACAGATACGCAGTATTTT
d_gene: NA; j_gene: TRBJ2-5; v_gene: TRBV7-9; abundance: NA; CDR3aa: CASSSKWETQYF; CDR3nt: TGTGCCAGCAGCTCGAAGTGGGAGACCCAGTACTTC
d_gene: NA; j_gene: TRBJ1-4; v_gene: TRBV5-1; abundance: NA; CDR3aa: CASRTVTNEKLFF; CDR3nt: TGCGCCAGCAGGACAGTAACTAATGAAAAACTGTTTTTT
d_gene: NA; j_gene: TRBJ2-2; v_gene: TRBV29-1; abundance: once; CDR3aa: CSAIQGTGELFF; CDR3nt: TGCAGCGCTATACAGGGAACCGGGGAGCTGTTTTTT
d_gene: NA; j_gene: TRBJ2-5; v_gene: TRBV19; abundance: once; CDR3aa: CASSIGTRPAETQYF; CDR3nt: TGTGCCAGTAGTATAGGAACTCGTCCAGCGGAGACCCAGTACTTC
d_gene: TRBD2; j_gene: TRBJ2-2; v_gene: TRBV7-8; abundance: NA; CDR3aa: CASSFGLAGGWNTGELFF; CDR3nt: TGTGCCAGCAGCTTCGGACTAGCGGGAGGGTGGAACACCGGGGAGCTGTTTTTT
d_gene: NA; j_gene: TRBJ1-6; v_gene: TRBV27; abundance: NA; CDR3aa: CASSRPGGSPLHF; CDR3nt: TGTGCCAGCAGCCGTCCGGGGGGGTCACCCCTCCACTTT
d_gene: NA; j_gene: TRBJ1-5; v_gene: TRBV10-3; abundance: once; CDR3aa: CAISQGVDQPQHF; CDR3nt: TGTGCCATCAGCCAGGGAGTTGATCAGCCCCAGCATTTT
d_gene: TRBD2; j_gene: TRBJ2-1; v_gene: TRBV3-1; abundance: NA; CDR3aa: CASSQGQGLAGAGEQFF; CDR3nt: TGTGCCAGCAGCCAAGGGCAGGGACTAGCGGGGGCAGGGGAGCAGTTCTTC
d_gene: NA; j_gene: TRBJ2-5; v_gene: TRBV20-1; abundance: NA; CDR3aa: CSARDVLRNPETQYF; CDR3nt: TGCAGTGCTAGAGATGTGCTGAGGAACCCAGAGACCCAGTACTTC
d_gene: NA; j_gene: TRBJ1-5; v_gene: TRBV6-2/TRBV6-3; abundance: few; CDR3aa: CASTDTGGNQPQHF; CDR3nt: TGTGCCAGCACCGACACGGGGGGCAATCAGCCCCAGCATTTT
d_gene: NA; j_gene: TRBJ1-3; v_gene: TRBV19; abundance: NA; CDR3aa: CASSLTMGRGGNTIYF; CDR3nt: TGTGCCAGTAGTCTGACAATGGGCCGAGGTGGAAACACCATATATTTT